This TCR beta chain was observed in a study of T cell responses to AZD1222 COVID-19 vaccine. Study-level results: A mostly white British donor set with more females was recruited, and clonal diversity was possibly underestimated. CD4 TCRs covered the whole spike, strongest at regions 160-218 and 743-854. Only six people who got AZD1222 tested seropositive at baseline.

Profiling relied on immunoSEQ multiplex PCR, and the TCRdb table lists in-frame clones only, not all of them. The sample contains 40,000 to 55,000 clones, about 86% of which appear only once. This CDR3 spans 14 amino acids. In germline, CDR1 is MDHEN, CDR2 SYDVKM. The junction had 5 bases not matched to a gene; V was cut back by 5 bases and J by 1 base. This clone occurred a few times. Its antigen is still unknown. The sample in question was peripheral blood, obtained 28 days after the second AZD1222 dose. This TCR came from an adult who received the AZD1222 COVID-19 vaccine. J is TRBJ2-7 and V is TRBV28; 7 nucleotides align to TRBD1. The CDR3 sequence: CASSLPGQSYEQYF. CDR3 nucleotide sequence: TGTGCCAGCAGTCTTCCGGGACAGTCCTACGAGCAGTACTTC.